The 18 T cell receptor beta chains listed next were all sequenced from one sample in a study of T cell repertoires in cytomegalovirus infection. No antigen is known for these receptors. TCRdb used MiXCR to reprocess the reads, holding one entry per CDR3 protein. The sample contains approximately 730,000 distinct CDR3 sequences, roughly a third of which appear only once. Here the sequenced sample was cultured PBMCs, taken from culture after CMV antigen stimulation. All receptors derive from a human donor in good health (CMV status not recorded). Some clones in this sample may be carry-over from other donors' samples.

This clonotype occurred a few times. This chain links TRBV7-6 with TRBJ2-7; no definite D call. The V and J ends lost 1 base and 6 bases respectively, with 10 bases between them. The CDR3 is 13 residues long. Germline-derived CDR1 and CDR2 are SGHVS and FNYEAQ. The CDR3, as DNA: TGTGCCAGCAGCTTAGTGTTGGAATCCGAGCAGTACTTC. This gives the protein CASSLVLESEQYF.

The CDR3 sequence: CASGRLAEPSGEETQYF. Written as DNA, the CDR3 is TGTGCCAGCGGGAGACTAGCGGAACCCTCGGGAGAAGAGACCCAGTACTTC. The V and J genes are TRBV19 and TRBJ2-5; 9 nucleotides match TRBD2. Trimming removed 9 bases from V and 3 bases from J; junction bases left unmatched: 17. Germline V gene lookup returns CDR1 LNHDA and CDR2 SQIVND (reference sequence). The CDR3 contains 17 residues. The variable domain in full, completed from reference TRBV19 and TRBJ2-5, reads DGGITQSPKYLFRKEGQNVTLSCEQNLNHDAMYWYRQDPGQGLRLIYYSQIVNDFQKGDIAEGYSVSREKKESFPLTVTSAQKNPTAFYLCASGRLAEPSGEETQYFGPGTRLLVL.

The chain employs TRBV5-6 and TRBJ2-5; D is possibly TRBD2 (5 bases). V lost 4 bases and J lost 7, with 17 bases in between. The germline gives CDR1 SGHDT, CDR2 YYEEEE. The CDR3 is made up of 14 amino acids. The CDR3: CASSAGGTWATQYF. CDR3 in DNA: TGTGCCAGCAGCGCCGGAGGTACCTGGGCGACCCAGTACTTC.

The gene calls are TRBV18 and TRBJ2-3; D unclear. Trimming stripped 5 bases from V and 0 bases from J, with 15 bases between. This CDR3 is 16 amino acids long. Germline V CDR1 and CDR2: KGHSH, LQKENI. The CDR3 region is CASSGLGRPSTDTQYF. CDR3 nucleotide sequence: TGTGCCAGCTCAGGGCTCGGAAGACCTAGCACAGATACGCAGTATTTT.

This clonotype came up many times. The chain employs TRBV7-2 and TRBJ1-1; D gene unclear. Trimming cost V 1 base and J 4 bases, with 19 bases left between them. CDR3 size: 17 residues. The germline V gene has CDR1 SGHTA and CDR2 FQGNSA. DNA for the CDR3: TGTGCCAGCAGCTTAGTGGGGTTACGGGGTGGTGGCACTGAAGCTTTCTTT. Amino acid sequence: CASSLVGLRGGGTEAFF.

This chain links TRBV6-4 with TRBJ2-1; D unresolved. Germline V gene lookup returns CDR1 MRHNA and CDR2 SNTAGT. The CDR3 has 13 amino acids. The V end lost 6 bases, the J end lost 12 bases, and 18 bases lay between the germline ends. The chain's CDR3 is CASSRYLPEAQFF. CDR3 bases: TGTGCCAGCAGCCGCTATTTACCCGAAGCGCAGTTCTTC.

The chain has TRBV19 and TRBJ1-5; TRBD1 might be the D (5 bases). V was clipped by 5 bases and J by 5 bases, with 13 bases between them. Germline V lookup: CDR1 LNHDA, CDR2 SQIVND (reference sequence). CDR3 size: 14 residues. The CDR3 DNA reads TGTGCCAGTAGTCACGACAGTTCCTATCAGCCCCAGCATTTT. It encodes CASSHDSSYQPQHF.

This clonotype came up a few times. The chain has TRBV4-2 and TRBJ2-3, with D perhaps TRBD2 (7 bases). CDR3 length equals 15 residues. Germline V CDR1 and CDR2: LGHNA, YNFKEQ. The germline V and J ends were trimmed by 1 base and 6 bases, with 14 bases remaining between them. CDR3 nucleotide sequence: TGTGCCAGCAGCCAAGGGGGGGGCTCCCGCGATACGCAGTATTTT. Protein sequence: CASSQGGGSRDTQYF.

This chain links TRBV15 with TRBJ2-1; 9 bases are a match to TRBD2. Trimming took 0 bases from V and 10 from J; bases not matched to a gene: 7. Germline V CDR1 and CDR2: LNHNV, YYDKDF (reference sequence). The CDR3 spans 15 residues. The CDR3 nucleotides are TGTGCCACCAGCAGAGATGCGGGACTAGCACGGGAGCAGTTCTTC. It is translated as CATSRDAGLAREQFF.

In its sample, this clonotype was seen once. V is TRBV2 and J is TRBJ2-1; 12 nucleotides match TRBD2. The CDR3 consists of 15 residues. The V and J ends lost 7 bases and 7 bases, in that order; junction bases with no gene match: 8. The V gene's germline CDR1 is SNHLY and CDR2 FYNNEI. CDR3 coding DNA: TGTGCCAGCACCGGCAGGCTAGCGGGGGGGAATGAGCAGTTCTTC. Protein: CASTGRLAGGNEQFF. The variable domain in full, with the rest retrieved from reference TRBV2 and TRBJ2-1, is EPEVTQTPSHQVTQMGQEVILRCVPISNHLYFYWYRQILGQKVEFLVSFYNNEISEKSEIFDDQFSVERPDGSNFTLKIRSTKLEDSAMYFCASTGRLAGGNEQFFGPGTRLTVL.

The chain has TRBV12-3 or TRBV12-4 and TRBJ2-3; the D gene is possibly TRBD1 (5 bases). V was trimmed by 2 bases and J by 5 bases, leaving 14 bases between them. The CDR3 is made up of 15 amino acids. CDR3 sequence: CASSLWQGVRDTQYF. DNA of the CDR3: TGTGCCAGCAGTTTATGGCAGGGCGTAAGAGATACGCAGTATTTT.

The sample holds a few counts of this clonotype. The chain has TRBV19 and TRBJ2-3; D gene unclear. Germline V lookup: CDR1 LNHDA, CDR2 SQIVND (reference sequence). CDR3 length equals 13 residues. V was clipped by 6 bases and J by 2 bases, with 9 bases between them. In nucleotides, the CDR3 is TGTGCCAGTAGGAACCGTCTCACAGATACGCAGTATTTT. Encoded protein: CASRNRLTDTQYF.

This clonotype was seen only a few times. This sequence joins TRBV2 and TRBJ2-3; maybe TRBD2 (5 bases). There are 16 residues in the CDR3. Germline CDR1 and CDR2: SNHLY and FYNNEI. V was cut by 7 bases and J by 0 bases, with 17 bases left in between. The CDR3 sequence is CASTPWGVASTDTQYF. CDR3 nucleotide sequence: TGTGCCAGCACCCCGTGGGGAGTCGCTAGCACAGATACGCAGTATTTT. Looking up the rest from reference TRBV2 and TRBJ2-3 gives the full variable domain: EPEVTQTPSHQVTQMGQEVILRCVPISNHLYFYWYRQILGQKVEFLVSFYNNEISEKSEIFDDQFSVERPDGSNFTLKIRSTKLEDSAMYFCASTPWGVASTDTQYFGPGTRLTVL.

This chain uses TRBV3-1 with TRBJ1-1; D is possibly TRBD1 (6 bases). Trimming shortened V by 4 bases and J by 11 bases, and 17 bases separated the two germline ends. Germline V gene sequence: CDR1 LGHDT, CDR2 YNNKEL (reference sequence). The CDR3 is made up of 13 amino acids. The chain's CDR3 is CASSPPPGVEAFF. DNA for the CDR3: TGTGCCAGCAGCCCACCTCCAGGGGTAGAGGCTTTCTTT.

This chain joins TRBV4-3 and TRBJ2-2; D remains unclear. This CDR3 has 16 amino acids. Germline assignment: CDR1 LGHNA and CDR2 YSLEER. Deletions cut 4 bases from V and 6 bases from J, with 18 bases between. The CDR3 sequence is CASSPELLGSAGELFF. DNA for the CDR3: TGCGCCAGCAGCCCGGAGCTGCTGGGTAGTGCCGGGGAGCTGTTTTTT.

The chain couples TRBV20-1 to TRBJ2-3; D not resolved. The CDR3 extends over 11 amino acids. Deletions cut 3 bases from V and 6 bases from J, with 7 bases between. Per the germline V gene, CDR1 is DFQATT and CDR2 is SNEGSKA (reference sequence). Here the CDR3 reads CSASGADTQYF. The CDR3 DNA is TGCAGTGCTAGCGGTGCCGATACGCAGTATTTT.

The chain couples TRBV29-1 to TRBJ2-3; a possible D gene is TRBD2 (5 bases). Germline lookup yields CDR1 SQVTM and CDR2 ANQGSEA. Deletions cut 6 bases from V and 1 base from J, with 8 bases between. The CDR3 runs to 12 residues. The CDR3 protein is CSVKRGTDTQYF. CDR3 nucleotides: TGCAGCGTGAAGAGGGGCACAGATACGCAGTATTTT.

This clonotype appeared a few times. The chain links TRBV6-1 to TRBJ1-2; no firm D call. V was clipped by 8 bases and J by 2 bases, with 15 bases between them. The CDR3 extends over 14 amino acids. The germline V gene encodes CDR1 MNHNS and CDR2 SASEGT. The CDR3 loop is CASWSLASNYGYTF. In DNA, the CDR3 is TGTGCCAGCTGGTCCTTAGCCAGCAACTATGGCTACACCTTC.